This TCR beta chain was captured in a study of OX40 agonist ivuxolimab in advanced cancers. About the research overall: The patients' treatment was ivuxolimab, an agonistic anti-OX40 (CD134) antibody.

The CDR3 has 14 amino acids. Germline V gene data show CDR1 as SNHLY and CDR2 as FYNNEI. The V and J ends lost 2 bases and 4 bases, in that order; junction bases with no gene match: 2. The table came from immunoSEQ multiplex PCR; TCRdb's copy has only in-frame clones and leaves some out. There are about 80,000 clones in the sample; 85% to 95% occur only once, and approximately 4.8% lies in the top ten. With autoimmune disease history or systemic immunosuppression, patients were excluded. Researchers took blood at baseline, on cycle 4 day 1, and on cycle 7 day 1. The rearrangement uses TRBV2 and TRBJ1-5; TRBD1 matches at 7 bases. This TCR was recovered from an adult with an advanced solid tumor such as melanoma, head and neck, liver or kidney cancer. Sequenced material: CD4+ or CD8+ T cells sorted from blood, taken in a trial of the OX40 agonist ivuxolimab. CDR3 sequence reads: CASSEQQGNQPQHF. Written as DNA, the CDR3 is TGTGCCAGCAGTGAACAACAGGGGAATCAGCCCCAGCATTTT.